The clone carrying this T cell receptor beta chain was found many times. Its antigen remains unknown. Using its own MiXCR run on the 5' RACE reads, TCRdb lists one record per CDR3 protein. The sample lists 450,000 to 600,000 distinct CDR3 sequences; about 14% were seen once. Germline trimming cut 5 bases from V and 5 bases from J; bases unmatched to any gene: 4. Germline V gene data show CDR1 as SGHRS and CDR2 as YFSETQ. This CDR3 has 12 residues. The data derive from a study of T cells after yellow fever vaccination. Broader study findings: It was a weaker secondary response, yet one that peaked faster, at day 5 versus 15. Detected again after the booster were most primary-vaccination clones, at 95% to 96% CD4 and 88% CD8. FACS-sorted repertoires could harbor abundant contaminating bulk-population clonotypes.

The sequence came from a man aged 25-40 years who received the YFV17D yellow fever vaccine. The sequencing here drew on PBMCs, taken on the day of the yellow fever booster vaccination. The chain links TRBV5-1 to TRBJ2-7; 7 bases match TRBD1. The CDR3 DNA reads TGCGCCAGCAGGAAACAGGGGAACGAGCAGTACTTC. This translates into CASRKQGNEQYF.